Listed here are 32 T cell receptor beta chains from one sample, sequenced in a study of cytomegalovirus exposure and HLA in healthy donors. Vbeta (60) and Jbeta (13) primers were used in the PCR. TCRdb keeps only in-frame clones here, not all; method: immunoSEQ multiplex PCR. Here the sample spans 150,000 to 200,000 clones, 80% to 85% being singletons. The sequenced sample was PBMCs. The receptors shown here come from a human donor in good health.

This sequence joins TRBV7-2 and TRBJ1-4; 8 bases align to TRBD1. Germline-derived CDR1 and CDR2 are SGHTA and FQGNSA. CDR3 length equals 15 residues. V lost 3 bases, J lost 2 bases, and 2 bases stayed unmatched. CDR3 in amino acids: CASSFQGATNEKLFF. CDR3 DNA sequence: TGTGCCAGCAGCTTTCAGGGGGCGACTAATGAAAAACTGTTTTTT.

This sequence joins TRBV4-3 and TRBJ2-1; TRBD2 might be the D (6 bases). V was pared by 5 bases and J by 6 bases, with 17 bases between. The CDR3 consists of 15 residues. CDR1 and CDR2 from the germline V gene are LGHNA and YSLEER. The DNA of the CDR3 is TGCGCCAGCAGCTGGCGACTAGAGGGTGGCAATGAGCAGTTCTTC. Its protein product is CASSWRLEGGNEQFF.

This clone was observed a single time. The rearrangement joins TRBV6-1 to TRBJ1-1, with TRBD1 matching 9 bases. V lost 9 bases, J lost 5 bases, and 10 bases stayed unmatched. CDR1 is MNHNS, CDR2 SASEGT, per germline. The CDR3 length is 14 residues. This CDR3 is CASIRDRAGTEAFF. CDR3 DNA sequence: TGTGCCAGTATCCGGGACAGGGCTGGGACTGAAGCTTTCTTT.

V is TRBV5-1 and J is TRBJ2-1; D is perhaps TRBD1 (5 bases). The germline V gene encodes CDR1 SGHRS and CDR2 YFSETQ. CDR3 size: 14 residues. V shed 4 bases and J shed 4 bases, with 12 bases lying between them. The CDR3 loop is CASSPGQRYNEQFF. The CDR3 DNA is TGCGCCAGCAGCCCCGGACAAAGGTACAATGAGCAGTTCTTC. The full variable domain, its missing parts supplied by reference TRBV5-1 and TRBJ2-1, is KAGVTQTPRYLIKTRGQQVTLSCSPISGHRSVSWYQQTPGQGLQFLFEYFSETQRNKGNFPGRFSGRQFSNSRSEMNVSTLELGDSALYLCASSPGQRYNEQFFGPGTRLTVL.

This clone was counted only a few times. J is TRBJ1-1 and V is TRBV15; D might be TRBD1 (5 bases). There are 16 residues in the CDR3. Germline V CDR1 and CDR2: LNHNV, YYDKDF (reference sequence). The V end lost 0 bases, the J end lost 10 bases, and 21 bases lay between the germline ends. The CDR3 coding sequence is TGTGCCACCAGCAGAGACCCGCGACAGCCTTTATGGGGAGCTTTCTTT. Encoded protein: CATSRDPRQPLWGAFF.

This chain uses TRBV7-9 with TRBJ2-7; a possible D gene is TRBD2 (5 bases). Trimming shortened V by 5 bases and J by 0 bases, and 8 bases separated the two germline ends. CDR1 and CDR2 (germline): SEHNR, FQNEAQ (reference sequence). The CDR3 spans 13 residues. The CDR3 loop reads CASSLRDSYEQYF. The CDR3 nucleotides read TGTGCCAGCAGCCTTCGGGACTCCTACGAGCAGTACTTC. Full variable domain (remainder filled in from reference TRBV7-9 and TRBJ2-7): DTGVSQNPRHKITKRGQNVTFRCDPISEHNRLYWYRQTLGQGPEFLTYFQNEAQLEKSRLLSDRFSAERPKGSFSTLEIQRTEQGDSAMYLCASSLRDSYEQYFGPGTRLTVT.

DNA of the CDR3: TGTGCCAGCAGCGTAACTCTTTCCTACAATGAGCAGTTCTTC. Protein: CASSVTLSYNEQFF. V and J are TRBV9 and TRBJ2-1; D is ambiguous. In germline, CDR1 is SGDLS, CDR2 YYNGEE. V lost 1 base and J 1 base, leaving 6 bases between the germline ends. This CDR3 region has 14 residues.

Only a few counts were recorded for this clone. This sequence joins TRBV2 and TRBJ2-5, with 10 bases fitting TRBD1. J lost 5 bases, V lost 5 bases, and 5 bases had no gene match. This CDR3 region has 14 residues. Germline values: CDR1 SNHLY, CDR2 FYNNEI. The CDR3 DNA sequence: TGTGCCAGCAGTTGGGACAGGGGCGCGGAGACCCAGTACTTC. Residues: CASSWDRGAETQYF.

This chain joins TRBV29-1 and TRBJ1-3; 7 bases map to TRBD1. The CDR3 is 18 residues long. V lost 7 bases, J lost 0 bases, and 18 bases stayed unmatched. The germline V gene encodes CDR1 SQVTM and CDR2 ANQGSEA. CDR3 protein: CSDPGTVTLNSSGNTIYF. CDR3 sequence (DNA): TGCAGCGACCCCGGGACAGTGACACTAAATAGCTCTGGAAACACCATATATTTT.

The rearrangement uses TRBV6-1 and TRBJ2-5; 7 nucleotides match TRBD2. The CDR3 covers 15 residues. Unmatched junction bases numbered 10, after V lost 3 bases and J lost 6 bases. Germline-derived CDR1 and CDR2 are MNHNS and SASEGT. The CDR3 DNA is TGTGCCAGCAGTGAGAGCGGGGCATATTCCCAGACCCAGTACTTC. Translation: CASSESGAYSQTQYF.

This chain joins TRBV6-1 and TRBJ1-1; a possible D gene is TRBD1 (5 bases). Trimming shortened V by 2 bases and J by 4 bases, and 17 bases separated the two germline ends. Germline CDR1 MNHNS, CDR2 SASEGT. CDR3 length: 16 residues. CDR3 DNA: TGTGCCAGCAGTGAACCTTTAGGGGAAGATGGCACTGAAGCTTTCTTT. This gives the protein CASSEPLGEDGTEAFF.

The V call is TRBV15, the J call TRBJ1-2, with TRBD1 identical over 8 bases. CDR1 is LNHNV, CDR2 YYDKDF, per germline (reference sequence). This CDR3 has 14 amino acids. V shed 0 bases and J 7 bases; nucleotides not matched to a gene: 4. Written as DNA, the CDR3 is TGTGCCACCAGCAGAGATCAACAGGGGGGTGGCTACACCTTC. Its translation is CATSRDQQGGGYTF.

The CDR3 nucleotides read TGTGCCAGCAGTTACTTCTCAGGGGACAACTATGGCTACACCTTC. It encodes CASSYFSGDNYGYTF. V is TRBV6-5 and J is TRBJ1-2, with a tentative D call TRBD1 (6 bases). The V end was cut by 1 base, the J end by 2 bases, with 11 bases between. Germline V gives CDR1 MNHEY, CDR2 SVGAGI. The CDR3 totals 15 residues.

The chain is built from TRBV5-1 and TRBJ2-5, with D perhaps matching TRBD2 (7 bases). CDR3 size: 15 residues. V gave up 4 bases and J gave up 4 bases, with 17 bases separating them. The germline V gene encodes CDR1 SGHRS and CDR2 YFSETQ. CDR3 amino acids: CASSDNRRGGETQYF. For the CDR3, the DNA is TGCGCCAGCAGCGATAACAGGAGGGGGGGAGAGACCCAGTACTTC.

In regard to this clone: Distinct nucleotide sequences in the sample also encode this CDR3. The chain uses TRBV9 and TRBJ2-1, with TRBD2 matching over 7 bases. The junction had 6 bases not matched to a gene; V was cut back by 3 bases and J by 3 bases. The CDR3 totals 15 residues. Germline V gene lookup returns CDR1 SGDLS and CDR2 YYNGEE. DNA of the CDR3: TGTGCCAGCAGCGGCTGGGGGACTAACTACAATGAGCAGTTCTTC. This gives the protein CASSGWGTNYNEQFF.

This clone was found a few times. The V call is TRBV9, the J call TRBJ2-7; 7 bases match TRBD1. Per germline, CDR1 SGDLS and CDR2 YYNGEE. The ends lost 2 bases at V and 1 base at J; junction bases unmatched: 6. The CDR3 length is 15 residues. The CDR3 nucleotides are TGTGCCAGCAGCGTCGAACCGGACAGGTCCTACGAGCAGTACTTC. Protein sequence: CASSVEPDRSYEQYF.

The genes are TRBV5-1 and TRBJ1-1, with 9 bases aligning to TRBD1. J lost 10 bases, V lost 3 bases, and 16 bases had no gene match. Germline values: CDR1 SGHRS, CDR2 YFSETQ. This CDR3 has 16 residues. The CDR3 sequence is CASSSGPGQGRTGAFF. CDR3 coding DNA: TGCGCCAGCAGCTCGGGACCGGGACAGGGACGAACAGGAGCTTTCTTT.

As for this clone: Different DNA sequences within this sample yield the same CDR3. The V gene is TRBV4-3, the J gene TRBJ2-7, with D tentatively TRBD2 (5 bases). Germline CDR1 and CDR2: LGHNA and YSLEER. V gave up 0 bases and J gave up 7 bases, with 10 bases separating them. The CDR3 totals 13 residues. The CDR3 DNA follows: TGCGCCAGCAGCCAAGATGGAGGTGGAGAGCAGTACTTC. Translated: CASSQDGGGEQYF.

This clone was observed a few times. The rearrangement joins TRBV28 to TRBJ2-5, with unresolved D. The J call may be wrong; the DNA end is better matched by TRBJ2-7. CDR1 MDHEN and CDR2 SYDVKM come from the germline V gene. There are 12 residues in the CDR3. As DNA, the CDR3 is TGTGCCAGCAGCCTAGGAACCTACGAGCAGTACTTC. Protein: CASSLGTYEQYF.

The CDR3 here is CASSLGPGLVLETQYF. CDR3 in DNA: TGTGCCAGCAGCTTGGGACCGGGACTAGTGTTAGAGACCCAGTACTTC. This chain connects TRBV5-4 to TRBJ2-5, with 8 positions matching TRBD2. The trim removed 0 bases at V and 4 bases at J, leaving 8 bases unmatched. Germline CDR1 reads SGHNT; CDR2 reads YYREEE (reference sequence). The length of the CDR3 is 16 residues.

This chain connects TRBV6-5 to TRBJ1-2, with TRBD1 matching over 7 bases. CDR3 length equals 14 residues. Germline V gives CDR1 MNHEY, CDR2 SVGAGI. V shed 5 bases, J shed 4 bases, and the junction held 7 bases outside the gene matches. The CDR3 bases are TGTGCCAGCAGTCGACAGGGTTTAGGCTATGGCTACACCTTC. This translates into CASSRQGLGYGYTF.

This chain connects TRBV7-9 to TRBJ1-4; D is perhaps TRBD1 (5 bases). The CDR3 is 16 amino acids. CDR1 and CDR2 (germline): SEHNR, FQNEAQ (reference sequence). Trimming took off 3 bases at V and 0 bases at J, with 11 bases between the two ends. DNA for the CDR3: TGTGCCAGCAGCTTGGGGCCGAGAACAACTAATGAAAAACTGTTTTTT. Its translation: CASSLGPRTTNEKLFF.

V and J are TRBV6-6 and TRBJ2-7; 9 bases line up with TRBD1. The CDR3 extends over 13 amino acids. Germline CDR1 MNHNY, CDR2 SVGAGI (reference sequence). Trimming cost V 6 bases and J 2 bases; bases outside gene matches: 2. Written as DNA, the CDR3 is TGTGCCAGCAGGAGGACAGGGGCCTACGAGCAGTACTTC. This encodes CASRRTGAYEQYF.

The J gene is TRBJ2-2, the V gene TRBV10-3; 7 bases line up with TRBD2. The germline gives CDR1 ENHRY, CDR2 SYGVKD. J lost 10 bases, V lost 7 bases, and 12 bases had no gene match. The CDR3 length is 14 residues. DNA for the CDR3: TGTGCCATCAAGGACCTAGCGGAGCCCCTGGAGCTGTTTTTT. Translation gives CAIKDLAEPLELFF.

Here the CDR3 DNA reads TGCGCCAGCAGCCAAGATCAGGGGGCGTCCGAGCAGTACTTC. Translation gives CASSQDQGASEQYF. The chain joins TRBV4-1 to TRBJ2-7; 8 bases match TRBD1. CDR3 length: 14 residues. J gave up 6 bases and V 0 bases, and 4 bases lay outside the gene matches. Germline V lookup: CDR1 MGHRA, CDR2 YSYEKL.

This sequence joins TRBV29-1 and TRBJ2-4; the D gene is possibly TRBD1 (7 bases). The CDR3 is 14 residues long. Trimming shortened V by 4 bases and J by 4 bases, and 14 bases separated the two germline ends. Germline CDR1 SQVTM, CDR2 ANQGSEA. The CDR3 DNA follows: TGCAGCGTTGCTTATCAGGGGGGTAAAAACATTCAGTACTTC. It is translated as CSVAYQGGKNIQYF.

The chain carries TRBV9 and TRBJ2-7; possibly TRBD1 for D (6 bases). With 4 bases removed from V and 3 bases from J, the gap between germline ends came to 14 bases. The CDR3 has 14 amino acids. Germline lookup yields CDR1 SGDLS and CDR2 YYNGEE. The CDR3 region has the DNA TGTGCCAGCAGCACCGGGACAACAATCTACGAGCAGTACTTC. It codes for CASSTGTTIYEQYF.

This chain links TRBV7-2 with TRBJ2-1; D possibly corresponds to TRBD2 (5 bases). The V end lost 5 bases, the J end lost 2 bases, and 10 bases lay between the germline ends. The CDR3 length is 14 residues. The germline V gene has CDR1 SGHTA and CDR2 FQGNSA. CDR3 sequence: CASSQTEAYNEQFF. DNA of the CDR3: TGTGCCAGCAGCCAGACGGAGGCCTACAATGAGCAGTTCTTC.

Only one count was recorded for this clone. The rearrangement joins TRBV7-2 to TRBJ2-5; 9 bases match TRBD2. The V gene end was trimmed by 1 base and the J gene end by 1 base; junction bases not matched to a gene: 7. This CDR3 contains 17 residues. CDR1 SGHTA and CDR2 FQGNSA come from the germline V gene. CDR3 residues: CASSLGLGGGAQETQYF. The CDR3 DNA reads as TGTGCCAGCAGCTTAGGTCTCGGCGGGGGGGCCCAAGAGACCCAGTACTTC. The full variable domain, rest sourced from reference TRBV7-2 and TRBJ2-5, is GAGVSQSPSNKVTEKGKDVELRCDPISGHTALYWYRQSLGQGLEFLIYFQGNSAPDKSGLPSDRFSAERTGGSVSTLTIQRTQQEDSAVYLCASSLGLGGGAQETQYFGPGTRLLVL.

This chain uses TRBV6-1 with TRBJ1-2; 10 nucleotides line up with TRBD1. J lost 6 bases, V lost 7 bases, and 11 bases had no gene match. CDR3 size: 15 residues. Germline V gene lookup returns CDR1 MNHNS and CDR2 SASEGT. The CDR3 sequence: CASTIAGTGAHGYTF. The CDR3 bases are TGTGCCAGCACCATAGCCGGGACAGGGGCGCATGGCTACACCTTC.

The V and J genes are TRBV4-3 and TRBJ1-6; 9 nucleotides line up with TRBD1. CDR1 is LGHNA, CDR2 YSLEER, per germline. J was trimmed by 7 bases and V by 0 bases; bases with no gene match: 4. The length of the CDR3 is 16 residues. CDR3 DNA sequence: TGCGCCAGCAGCCAAGATCCCGGGACAGGGAATTCACCCCTCCACTTT. It is translated as CASSQDPGTGNSPLHF.

The chain uses TRBV4-3 and TRBJ1-1; perhaps TRBD1 as D (6 bases). CDR3 size: 17 residues. V lost 4 bases to trimming and J lost 0 bases, with 18 bases between them. Germline-derived CDR1 and CDR2 are LGHNA and YSLEER. CDR3 DNA: TGCGCCAGCAGCCGATCAATATCGACAGGTATGAACACTGAAGCTTTCTTT. This codes for CASSRSISTGMNTEAFF.